The sequence of this T cell receptor delta chain was determined in a study of delta chains in infants with herpesvirus infections. Regarding the study as a whole: Among Vdelta1 cells, the public clonotype apparently waned within roughly 9 weeks. No race- or environment-matched controls existed, and samples were few.

Gamma-chain- and delta-chain-specific primers converted PBMC RNA into TCR cDNA. TCRdb reprocessed the RT-PCR reads using CATT. The table shows several hundred delta-chain clones, with approximately 37% occurring only once. A word on this clone: Its antigen remains unknown.

Looked up from germline, CDR1 is GEAIGNYY and CDR2 is EKD. The CDR3 extends over 17 amino acids. V lost 0 bases and J 2 bases, leaving 18 bases between the germline ends. The sample in question was peripheral blood, obtained at time point 2 of longitudinal follow-up. The clonotype comes from a human donor who was a Ugandan infant, either HIV-exposed or HIV-unexposed (not recorded which). The chain recombines TRDV2 with TRDJ1, with D perhaps matching TRDD3 (6 bases). DNA of the CDR3: TGTGCCTGTGACACCCTGGGGATGATCAGGGAAACCGATAAACTCATCTTT. Translation: CACDTLGMIRETDKLIF.